These T cell receptor beta chains were read from a single sample in a study of cytomegalovirus exposure and HLA in healthy donors. TCRdb's table, derived via immunoSEQ multiplex PCR, lists solely in-frame clones and lacks some. This sample has approximately 200,000 clones, with roughly 79% found just once. Specimen: PBMCs. The receptors shown here come from a man between 18 and 29 years old in good health and CMV-seronegative. Both conserved end residues are part of each CDR3. Fields, in order: clone size, J gene, V gene, D gene, CDR3 DNA, CDR3 protein. D genes are given only for firm matches. The size of a clone is reported for some rows only, either as once, few or many, or as a class for expanded clones.

-	TRBJ2-3	TRBV6-4	TRBD2	TGTGCCAGCAGTACCGTAGCGGGGAGCACAGATACGCAGTATTTT	CASSTVAGSTDTQYF
-	TRBJ1-5	TRBV9	-	TGTGCCAGCAGCGCGTTAGATAGCAATCAGCCCCAGCATTTT	CASSALDSNQPQHF
-	TRBJ2-7	TRBV4-1	TRBD1	TGCGCCAGCAGCCAAGATACAGCAATCCGGGACAGGGAGCCCTACGAGCAGTACTTC	CASSQDTAIRDREPYEQYF
few	TRBJ2-7	TRBV7-2	TRBD1	TGTGCCAGCAGCCCCTTGGGACAGGGCCTCTACGAGCAGTACTTC	CASSPLGQGLYEQYF
-	TRBJ2-5	TRBV2	TRBD1	TGTGCCAGCAGTGCAGGGGGCCACGAGACCCAGTACTTC	CASSAGGHETQYF
once	TRBJ1-2	TRBV19	-	TGTGCCAGCTCCCTATTCTCGGGCTACACCTTC	CASSLFSGYTF
-	TRBJ1-2	TRBV29-1	TRBD1	TGCAGCGTCGCAGGGGGCTCCTATGGCTACACCTTC	CSVAGGSYGYTF
-	TRBJ2-7	TRBV15	-	TGTGCCACCAACTCGGACTACAGCGAGCAGTACTTC	CATNSDYSEQYF
-	TRBJ1-4	TRBV27	TRBD1	TGTGCCAGCAGTTTACAGGGGGCGTCTAATGAAAAACTGTTTTTT	CASSLQGASNEKLFF
-	TRBJ2-3	TRBV9	TRBD2	TGTGCCAGCAGCCCCGGATCCGGGACTAGGTTCACAGATACGCAGTATTTT	CASSPGSGTRFTDTQYF
-	TRBJ2-1	TRBV5-1	TRBD1	TGCGCCAGCAGCTTGGGAAGGACAGGGGGAAACAATGAGCAGTTCTTC	CASSLGRTGGNNEQFF
-	TRBJ2-7	TRBV2	TRBD1	TGTGCCAGCACCGACAGGGGGCGAGGAACCGGACGAGAGCAGTACTTC	CASTDRGRGTGREQYF
-	TRBJ2-2	TRBV4-2	-	TGTGCCAGCAGCCAAGTGGAGCCCGGGGAGCTGTTTTTT	CASSQVEPGELFF
-	TRBJ2-1	TRBV5-1	-	TGCGCCAGCAGCTTGCAGGTTCATTCCTACAATGAGCAGTTCTTC	CASSLQVHSYNEQFF
-	TRBJ2-2	TRBV5-1	-	TGCGCCAGCAGGGAGGGATCTCACACCCCATCCTCGAACACCGGGGAGCTGTTTTTT	CASREGSHTPSSNTGELFF
-	TRBJ1-3	TRBV9	TRBD1	TGTGCCAGCAGCGTCTCCCCGGGACAGGGGACACCCGGAGACACCATATATTTT	CASSVSPGQGTPGDTIYF
-	TRBJ2-3	TRBV4-1	TRBD2	TGCGCCAGCAGCCAAGAAGGCGGGAGTCCCGGTGCAGATACGCAGTATTTT	CASSQEGGSPGADTQYF
-	TRBJ1-1	TRBV4-2	TRBD1	TGTGCCAGCAGCCAAACGGGACAGACTGAAGCTTTCTTT	CASSQTGQTEAFF
-	TRBJ2-2	TRBV19	-	TGTGCCAGTAGTATAGTCAGGGGGGCCGGGGAGCTGTTTTTT	CASSIVRGAGELFF
-	TRBJ2-2	TRBV6-5	TRBD2	TGTGCCAGCAGTAAGGGGCTGCGGGGGGCCGGGGAGCTGTTTTTT	CASSKGLRGAGELFF
-	TRBJ1-5	TRBV12-5	-	TGTGCTAGTGGCACCGCGACAGGTTCCAATCAGCCCCAGCATTTT	CASGTATGSNQPQHF
-	TRBJ2-1	TRBV5-6	-	TGTGCCAGCAGCTTTGTTTCAGGGAACTACAATGAGCAGTTCTTC	CASSFVSGNYNEQFF
once	TRBJ2-7	TRBV30	-	TGTGCCTGGAGTGGAGACAGTCCCTACGAGCAGTACTTC	CAWSGDSPYEQYF
-	TRBJ2-2	TRBV5-1	-	TGCGCCAGCAGCTCCAGACAGGCCTCAGGGACCGGGGAGCTGTTTTTT	CASSSRQASGTGELFF
once	TRBJ1-1	TRBV6-1	-	TGTGCCAGCAGTGAACGAGGGCTGAACACTGAAGCTTTCTTT	CASSERGLNTEAFF
-	TRBJ2-1	TRBV19	TRBD2	TGTGCCAGCGGGGACTACCCCGCGGACAATGAGCAGTTCTTC	CASGDYPADNEQFF
-	TRBJ2-7	TRBV30	TRBD1	TGTGCCTGGGAAAGAGCCGGGACAGGGATGCGGGAGCAGTACTTC	CAWERAGTGMREQYF
once	TRBJ2-5	TRBV19	-	TGTGCCAGTAGTATATCCCCCAGGGCAGGAGAGACCCAGTACTTC	CASSISPRAGETQYF
-	TRBJ1-3	TRBV7-2	TRBD1	TGTGCCAGCAGCTTAGCAGGGACAGGGGGGACTGGAAACACCATATATTTT	CASSLAGTGGTGNTIYF
-	TRBJ2-7	TRBV28	TRBD1	TGTGCCAGCAGTGGGGACAGAGGTTACGAGCAGTACTTC	CASSGDRGYEQYF
-	TRBJ1-6	TRBV30	-	TGTGCCTGGAGTGTTCTGAGGGACTCCTATAATTCACCCCTCCACTTT	CAWSVLRDSYNSPLHF
-	TRBJ2-5	TRBV9	TRBD2	TGTGCCAGCAGCGTCACGACTAGCGGGGTAGGGGAGACCCAGTACTTC	CASSVTTSGVGETQYF
once	TRBJ2-3	TRBV2	-	TGTGCCAGCACGATAGCGCGCGAGGGAGATACGCAGTATTTT	CASTIAREGDTQYF
many	TRBJ1-1	TRBV27	-	TGTGCCAGCAGTTCCAGTCGCACTGAAGCTTTCTTT	CASSSSRTEAFF
once	TRBJ1-2	TRBV5-1	TRBD1	TGCGCCAGCAGCAGCCAGGGACAGGGGGATGGCTACACCTTC	CASSSQGQGDGYTF
-	TRBJ2-3	TRBV5-1	TRBD2	TGCGCCAGCAGCAGCCGTCCTAGCGGGAGTGATACGCAGTATTTT	CASSSRPSGSDTQYF
-	TRBJ1-1	TRBV28	-	TGTGCCAGCAGTTTCGTGAGGAACACTGAAGCTTTCTTT	CASSFVRNTEAFF
-	TRBJ2-1	TRBV7-6	TRBD2	TGTGCCAGCAGCGAATATAGCGGGGGGGACAATGAGCAGTTCTTC	CASSEYSGGDNEQFF
-	TRBJ2-7	TRBV6-6	-	TGTGCCAGCAGTTCCCAGGGCGCCGCCTACGAGCAGTACTTC	CASSSQGAAYEQYF
few	TRBJ2-5	TRBV4-1	TRBD1	TGCGCCAGCAGCGACCGGGACAGGTCACAAGAGACCCAGTACTTC	CASSDRDRSQETQYF
-	TRBJ1-5	TRBV15	TRBD1	TGTGCCACCAGCTGGTCTCCCGGGACAGGGATTCCCAATCAGCCCCAGCATTTT	CATSWSPGTGIPNQPQHF
-	TRBJ1-4	TRBV27	TRBD1	TGTGCCAGCAGGGACAGGGGGCGCGTTGAAAAACTGTTTTTT	CASRDRGRVEKLFF
few	TRBJ2-3	TRBV7-9	TRBD1	TGTGCCAGCAGCCAACAGGGGCAGAAGTATTTT	CASSQQGQKYF
-	TRBJ2-5	TRBV5-6	-	TGTGCCAGCAGCTTGTTACTAGGAGAGACCCAGTACTTC	CASSLLLGETQYF
-	TRBJ2-1	TRBV9	TRBD2	TGTGCCAGCAGCGTAGTCCCCACTAGCGGGGGGGTCGGCGGGTATTACAATGAGCAGTTCTTC	CASSVVPTSGGVGGYYNEQFF
-	TRBJ2-3	TRBV28	TRBD2	TGTGCCAGCAGATTAGGGACTAGCGGGTGGGGGGATACGCAGTATTTT	CASRLGTSGWGDTQYF
-	TRBJ1-1	TRBV2	-	TGTGCCACGACCGGGGGTCGCACTGAAGCTTTCTTT	CATTGGRTEAFF
-	TRBJ2-7	TRBV30	TRBD2	TGTGCCTGGTTCCGTACGGGAGGGTCCTACGAGCAGTACTTC	CAWFRTGGSYEQYF
once	TRBJ2-7	TRBV7-3	TRBD2	TGTGCCAGCAGCCGCGGGGGAGTACAAAACGAGCAGTACTTC	CASSRGGVQNEQYF
-	TRBJ1-6	TRBV5-1	-	TGCGCCAGCAGCTTGGCGACAGGTTTAAGCTCCTATAATTCACCCCTCCACTTT	CASSLATGLSSYNSPLHF
-	TRBJ2-5	TRBV4-1	-	TGCGCCAGCAGCCAAGAGTCCCTAGGGGGAGAGACCCAGTACTTC	CASSQESLGGETQYF
-	TRBJ2-3	TRBV10-3	-	TGTGCCATCAGTGAGTCACGGCAGGGCACAGATACGCAGTATTTT	CAISESRQGTDTQYF
-	TRBJ2-1	TRBV5-4	TRBD2	TGTGCCAGCAGCCAGACTAGCGGCTCCTACAATGAGCAGTTCTTC	CASSQTSGSYNEQFF